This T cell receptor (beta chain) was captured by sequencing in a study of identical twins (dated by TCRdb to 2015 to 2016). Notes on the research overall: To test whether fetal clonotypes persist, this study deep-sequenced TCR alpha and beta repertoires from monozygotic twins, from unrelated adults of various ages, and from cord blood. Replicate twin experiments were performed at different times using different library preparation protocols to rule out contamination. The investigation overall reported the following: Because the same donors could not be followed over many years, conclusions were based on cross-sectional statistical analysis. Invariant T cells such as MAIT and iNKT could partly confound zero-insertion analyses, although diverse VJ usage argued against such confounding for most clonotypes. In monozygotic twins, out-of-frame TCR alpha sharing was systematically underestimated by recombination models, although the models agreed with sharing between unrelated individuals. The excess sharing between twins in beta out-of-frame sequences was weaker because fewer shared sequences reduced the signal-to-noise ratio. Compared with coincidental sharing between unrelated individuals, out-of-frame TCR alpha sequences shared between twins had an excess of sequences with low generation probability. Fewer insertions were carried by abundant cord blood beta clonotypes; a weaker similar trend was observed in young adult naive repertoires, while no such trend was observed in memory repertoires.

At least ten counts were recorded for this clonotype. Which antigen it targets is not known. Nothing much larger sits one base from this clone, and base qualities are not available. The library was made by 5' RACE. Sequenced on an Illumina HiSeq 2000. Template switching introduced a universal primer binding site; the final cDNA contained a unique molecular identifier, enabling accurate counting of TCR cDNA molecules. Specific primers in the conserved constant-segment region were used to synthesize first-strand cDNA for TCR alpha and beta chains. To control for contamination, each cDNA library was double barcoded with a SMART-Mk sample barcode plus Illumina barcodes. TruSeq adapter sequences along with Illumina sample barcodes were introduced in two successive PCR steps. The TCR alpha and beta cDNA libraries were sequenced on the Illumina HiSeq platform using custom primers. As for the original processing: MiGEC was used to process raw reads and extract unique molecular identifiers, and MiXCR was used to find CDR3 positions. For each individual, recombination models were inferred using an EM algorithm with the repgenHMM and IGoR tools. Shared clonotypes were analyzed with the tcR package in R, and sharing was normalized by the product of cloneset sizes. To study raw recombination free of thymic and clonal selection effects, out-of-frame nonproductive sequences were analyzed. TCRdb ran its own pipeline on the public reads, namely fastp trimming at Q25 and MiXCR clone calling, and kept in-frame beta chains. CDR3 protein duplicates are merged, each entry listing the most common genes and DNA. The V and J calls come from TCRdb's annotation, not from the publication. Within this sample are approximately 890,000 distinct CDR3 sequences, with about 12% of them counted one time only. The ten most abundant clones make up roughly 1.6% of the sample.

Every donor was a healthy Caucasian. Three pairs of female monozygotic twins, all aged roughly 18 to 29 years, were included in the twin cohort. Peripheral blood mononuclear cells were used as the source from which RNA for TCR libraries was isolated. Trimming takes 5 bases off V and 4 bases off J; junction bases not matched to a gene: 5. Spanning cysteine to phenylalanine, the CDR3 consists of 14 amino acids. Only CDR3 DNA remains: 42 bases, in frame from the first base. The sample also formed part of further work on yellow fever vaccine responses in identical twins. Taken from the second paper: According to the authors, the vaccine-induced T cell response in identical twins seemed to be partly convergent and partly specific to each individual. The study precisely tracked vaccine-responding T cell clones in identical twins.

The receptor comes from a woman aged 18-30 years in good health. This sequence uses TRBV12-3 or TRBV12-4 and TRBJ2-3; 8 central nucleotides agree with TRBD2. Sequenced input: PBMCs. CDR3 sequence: CASSLTSAADTQYF. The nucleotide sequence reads TGTGCCAGCAGTCTGACTAGCGCGGCAGATACGCAGTATTTT.